This is a list of T cell receptor beta chains from one sample in a study of blood T cell repertoires in COVID-19. Sequenced by immunoSEQ multiplex PCR; TCRdb stores in-frame clones only, minus some. The sample lists under 300,000 clones, 75% to 95% occurring once. Material: PBMCs or T cells enriched from blood (not recorded which). These receptor sequences come from a woman aged 18-35 years who had recovered from COVID-19. The CDR3 runs from the conserved cysteine through the conserved F or W. The D gene is left open where the match is weak. Size is omitted from some rows. Given values are once, few, many or a class for expanded clones.

-	-	TRBV7-6	TRBJ2-2	CASSPQGGENTGELFF	TGTGCCAGCAGCCCTCAAGGGGGAGAGAACACCGGGGAGCTGTTTTTT
-	few	TRBV5-6	TRBJ1-2	CASSLPADYGYTF	TGTGCCAGCAGCTTGCCAGCGGACTATGGCTACACCTTC
-	-	TRBV3-1/TRBV3-2	TRBJ1-3	CASSQEGGFSGNTIYF	TGTGCCAGCAGCCAAGAGGGGGGGTTCTCTGGAAACACCATATATTTT
-	-	TRBV7-2	TRBJ2-1	CASSLNPVNNEQFF	TGTGCCAGCAGCTTAAATCCGGTAAACAATGAGCAGTTCTTC
TRBD1	-	TRBV3-1/TRBV3-2	TRBJ1-6	CASRRGTGMNSPLHF	TGTGCCAGCAGAAGGGGGACAGGGATGAATTCACCCCTCCACTTT
TRBD2	-	TRBV24-1	TRBJ2-7	CATSDHGTSGVRYF	TGTGCCACCAGTGACCACGGGACTAGCGGGGTACGGTACTTC
TRBD1	-	TRBV9	TRBJ1-4	CASSRQGSSNEKLFF	TGTGCCAGCAGCCGACAGGGTTCATCTAATGAAAAACTGTTTTTT
TRBD1	-	TRBV7-9	TRBJ2-3	CASSLGRRQGNTDTQYF	TGTGCCAGCAGCTTAGGCCGTAGACAGGGAAACACAGATACGCAGTATTTT
-	-	TRBV5-6	TRBJ2-3	CASSLEQGGTDTQYF	TGTGCCAGCAGCTTGGAACAGGGTGGCACAGATACGCAGTATTTT
-	-	TRBV18	TRBJ1-1	CASSHGPNTEAFF	TGTGCCAGCTCACATGGGCCCAACACTGAAGCTTTCTTT
-	-	TRBV7-9	TRBJ1-2	CASSSSTTYYGYTF	TGTGCCAGCAGCTCGTCGACAACTTACTATGGCTACACCTTC
-	-	TRBV28	TRBJ1-6	CASSFPGAPLHF	TGTGCCAGCAGTTTCCCGGGGGCACCCCTCCACTTT
-	once	TRBV11-3	TRBJ1-1	CASSLDSLNTEAFF	TGTGCCAGCAGCTTAGACTCCTTGAACACTGAAGCTTTCTTT
-	-	TRBV10-2	TRBJ1-4	CASREGQIGEKLFF	TGCGCCAGCAGAGAAGGACAGATAGGTGAAAAACTGTTTTTT
TRBD1	-	TRBV10-1	TRBJ1-6	CASSESWRRDSYNSPLHF	TGCGCCAGCAGTGAGTCGTGGAGGAGGGACAGTTATAATTCACCCCTCCACTTT
-	-	TRBV19	TRBJ1-5	CASGGYSNQPQHF	TGTGCCAGTGGAGGATATAGCAATCAGCCCCAGCATTTT
-	once	TRBV12-3/TRBV12-4	TRBJ1-4	CASSLGDEKLFF	TGTGCCAGCAGTTTGGGCGATGAAAAACTGTTTTTT
TRBD2	-	TRBV5-1	TRBJ2-3	CASSLSPSGVLGTDTQYF	TGCGCCAGCAGCTTATCTCCTAGCGGGGTTCTTGGCACAGATACGCAGTATTTT
TRBD1	-	TRBV19	TRBJ2-7	CASSLRTGRENEQYF	TGTGCCAGTAGCCTAAGGACAGGGCGTGAGAACGAGCAGTACTTC
-	-	TRBV20-1	TRBJ1-5	CSASLGTNQPQHF	TGCAGTGCTAGTCTAGGTACCAATCAGCCCCAGCATTTT
-	-	TRBV14	TRBJ1-2	CASSPRGPIYGYTF	TGTGCCAGCAGCCCACGGGGTCCAATCTATGGCTACACCTTC
TRBD1	-	TRBV9	TRBJ1-2	CASSGGPARTGEDGYTF	TGTGCCAGCAGCGGGGGGCCCGCTCGGACAGGGGAAGATGGCTACACCTTC
TRBD2	few	TRBV24-1	TRBJ2-1	CATSDRLATYNEQFF	TGTGCCACCAGTGATAGACTAGCAACCTACAATGAGCAGTTCTTC
-	many	TRBV15	TRBJ2-6	CATSRDPGSGANVLTF	TGTGCCACCAGCAGAGATCCGGGCTCTGGGGCCAACGTCCTGACTTTC
-	-	TRBV6-1	TRBJ2-1	CASSEFFYTDNEQFF	TGTGCCAGCAGTGAATTCTTTTATACTGACAATGAGCAGTTCTTC
-	-	TRBV7-9	TRBJ1-4	CASSRGGRSSNEKLFF	TGTGCCAGCAGCCGGGGGGGCAGATCATCGAATGAAAAACTGTTTTTT
-	-	TRBV28	TRBJ1-6	CASSGGGASPLHF	TGTGCCAGCAGTGGCGGGGGAGCTTCACCCCTCCACTTT
TRBD1	-	TRBV2	TRBJ2-1	CASKIMGQGNNEQFF	TGTGCCAGCAAAATCATGGGACAGGGGAACAATGAGCAGTTCTTC
-	-	TRBV20-1	TRBJ2-1	CSASRSAVWNEQFF	TGCAGTGCTAGTAGGAGCGCGGTTTGGAATGAGCAGTTCTTC
TRBD1	-	TRBV7-9	TRBJ2-5	CASSSPLTGGETQYF	TGTGCCAGCAGCTCCCCCCTGACAGGGGGAGAGACCCAGTACTTC
-	-	TRBV11-3	TRBJ1-1	CASSFRDSEAFF	TGTGCCAGCAGCTTCAGGGACTCTGAAGCTTTCTTT
-	once	TRBV5-6	TRBJ2-6	CASSPDSKVSGANVLTF	TGTGCCAGCAGCCCCGACAGCAAAGTCTCTGGGGCCAACGTCCTGACTTTC
TRBD1	-	TRBV7-9	TRBJ1-2	CASSSASGGPYGYTF	TGTGCCAGCAGCTCTGCGTCAGGGGGCCCCTATGGCTACACCTTC
TRBD1	-	TRBV11-2	TRBJ1-2	CASSSLRSVTGGHYGYTF	TGTGCCAGCAGCTCTCTTAGGAGCGTGACAGGGGGGCACTATGGCTACACCTTC
-	-	TRBV5-6	TRBJ2-5	CASSPGIEQETQYF	TGTGCCAGCAGCCCCGGGATAGAACAAGAGACCCAGTACTTC
-	-	TRBV15	TRBJ2-1	CATRTYNEQFF	TGTGCCACCAGGACATACAATGAGCAGTTCTTC
TRBD2	-	TRBV6-5	TRBJ2-3	CASSPSGKDTQYF	TGTGCCAGCAGTCCTAGCGGGAAGGATACGCAGTATTTT
TRBD2	-	TRBV5-1	TRBJ2-1	CASSLSPGRDNEQFF	TGCGCCAGCAGCTTGTCACCAGGGAGGGACAATGAGCAGTTCTTC
-	-	TRBV29-1	TRBJ2-6	CSVADHSGANVLTF	TGCAGCGTGGCGGATCACTCTGGGGCCAACGTCCTGACTTTC
TRBD1	-	TRBV4-3	TRBJ2-7	CASSQRQGYEQYF	TGCGCCAGCAGCCAGAGACAGGGCTACGAGCAGTACTTC
TRBD1	-	TRBV6-4	TRBJ2-3	CASSDFGSEGAPHTDTQYF	TGTGCCAGCAGTGACTTCGGCTCCGAGGGGGCCCCCCACACAGATACGCAGTATTTT
TRBD1	-	TRBV7-3	TRBJ1-2	CASSPGQGMSYTF	TGTGCCAGCAGCCCCGGACAGGGTATGAGCTACACCTTC
-	-	TRBV18	TRBJ2-5	CASSVGTGSGETQYF	TGTGCCAGCTCAGTAGGGACCGGGAGCGGGGAGACCCAGTACTTC
TRBD1	-	TRBV13	TRBJ1-1	CASSLGGQAQAFF	TGTGCCAGCAGCCTAGGGGGACAGGCTCAAGCTTTCTTT
-	-	TRBV19	TRBJ1-5	CASSMGQFNQPQHF	TGTGCCAGTAGTATGGGCCAGTTCAATCAGCCCCAGCATTTT
-	-	TRBV18	TRBJ1-1	CASSADMNTEAFF	TGTGCCAGCTCGGCAGATATGAACACTGAAGCTTTCTTT
TRBD1	-	TRBV5-1	TRBJ1-2	CASSPGTGENYGYTF	TGCGCCAGCAGCCCAGGGACAGGGGAGAACTATGGCTACACCTTC
-	few	TRBV27	TRBJ1-2	CASSPTGWQNGYTF	TGTGCCAGCAGTCCGACAGGTTGGCAAAATGGCTACACCTTC
TRBD2	-	TRBV19	TRBJ2-7	CASSTGLAGPYEQYF	TGTGCCAGTAGTACCGGACTAGCGGGACCCTACGAGCAGTACTTC
TRBD2	-	TRBV9	TRBJ2-3	CASSTWTSGGNTDTQYF	TGTGCCAGCAGCACTTGGACTAGCGGGGGGAACACAGATACGCAGTATTTT
-	-	TRBV5-5	TRBJ1-4	CASSLGRTVTNEKLFF	TGTGCCAGCAGCTTGGGAAGGACAGTGACTAATGAAAAACTGTTTTTT
TRBD2	many	TRBV6-6	TRBJ2-3	CASSYQSGGDDTQYF	TGTGCCAGCAGTTACCAGAGCGGGGGGGATGATACGCAGTATTTT
-	-	TRBV10-1	TRBJ2-5	CASSESSPQNSQETQYF	TGCGCCAGCAGTGAGTCGAGCCCACAGAATTCCCAAGAGACCCAGTACTTC
-	-	TRBV7-9	TRBJ1-2	CASSLAGAGKANYGYTF	TGTGCCAGCAGCTTAGCTGGGGCAGGGAAAGCTAACTATGGCTACACCTTC
-	-	TRBV15	TRBJ2-3	CATSRDRGVPDTQYF	TGTGCCACCAGCAGAGACAGGGGGGTGCCAGATACGCAGTATTTT